This TCR beta chain was observed in a study of healthy donors' naive CD4 and CD8 T cells. Whole-study context: TCR alpha primers covered all functional IMGT alpha gene variants.

A single count supports this clonotype. The CDR3 is 16 residues long. Losses at the gene ends were 1 base for V and 6 bases for J; bases not matched to a gene: 7. Germline values: CDR1 SGHAT, CDR2 FQNNGV. Each TCR library used approximately 500 ng of total RNA and a linear amplification protocol. One entry per CDR3 protein, called by TCRdb with MiXCR from the reads. Of about 180,000 distinct CDR3 sequences listed, over 60% are singletons. Naive T cells were sorted: CD4+CD8-CD45RO-CD45RA+ for CD4+, CD8+CD4-CD45RA+CD27bright for CD8+. The chain links TRBV11-2 to TRBJ2-1; 9 bases are a match to TRBD1. The sequence was obtained from a pool of human donors in good health; the sample pools cells from several healthy donors. Sequencing input: naive CD4+ and CD8+ T cells sorted from blood, pooled from several donors. The CDR3 protein is CASSLVRDRVFNEQFF. CDR3 nucleotide sequence: TGTGCCAGCAGCTTAGTCCGGGACAGGGTATTCAATGAGCAGTTCTTC.